This T cell receptor beta chain comes out of a study of cytomegalovirus exposure and HLA in healthy donors. Study outcomes and limitations: Altogether, 150 to 200 TCR beta chains were recorded as cytomegalovirus-associated.

It was with 60 Vbeta and 13 Jbeta primers that the PCR ran. The method was immunoSEQ multiplex PCR; TCRdb's version includes in-frame clones alone and lacks a portion of them. The sample consists of 80,000 to 130,000 clones, about 75% of them appearing once. Sampled while nominally healthy, donors likely had unrecorded immune exposures. A word on this clone: Its antigen is undetermined.

This CDR3 contains 16 residues. V dropped 2 bases and J dropped 4; count of bases not matched to a gene: 8. Germline assignment: CDR1 SGHDT and CDR2 YYEEEE. This receptor was taken from a male donor in good health and CMV-seropositive. V gene TRBV5-6 combines with J gene TRBJ2-1; TRBD1 matches at 8 bases. Sequenced sample: PBMCs. CDR3 amino acids: CASSFQGAKLYNEQFF. The CDR3 region has the DNA TGTGCCAGCAGCTTTCAGGGGGCGAAATTATACAATGAGCAGTTCTTC.